These 11 T cell receptor beta chains came from one sample sequenced in a study of blood T cell repertoires in COVID-19. Assay used: immunoSEQ multiplex PCR; TCRdb lists only in-frame clones, some missing. The sample has approximately 170,000 clones; roughly four fifths are singletons. The sequenced sample consisted of peripheral blood. All receptors derive from a man aged 55-75 years with active or convalescent COVID-19.

This clone was recorded at least ten times. The rearrangement uses TRBV2 and TRBJ2-7; 11 nucleotides agree with TRBD2. V gave up 2 bases and J gave up 7 bases; unmatched junction bases: 7. CDR1 and CDR2 (germline): SNHLY, FYNNEI. This CDR3 is 15 amino acids long. In DNA form, the CDR3 reads TGTGCCAGCAGTGAAATGCCTAGCGGGAGGATAGAGCAGTACTTC. It specifies CASSEMPSGRIEQYF.

The J gene is TRBJ2-1, the V gene TRBV6-5, with 9 nucleotides matching TRBD2. This CDR3 is 13 amino acids long. The ends lost 7 bases at V and 15 bases at J; junction bases unmatched: 13. Germline CDR1 MNHEY, CDR2 SVGAGI. The CDR3 DNA reads TGTGCCAGCACAATAGCGGGAGATGGTGGTCGGTTCTTC. Encoded protein: CASTIAGDGGRFF.

J is TRBJ2-7 and V is TRBV12-3 or TRBV12-4, with D maybe TRBD2 (5 bases). The CDR3 length is 13 residues. Trimming stripped 6 bases from V and 9 bases from J, with 18 bases between. CDR3 loop: CASRFAPGFGQYF. CDR3 DNA sequence: TGTGCCAGCAGGTTCGCCCCGGGGTTTGGGCAGTACTTC.

This chain joins TRBV4-2 and TRBJ2-5; 14 positions match TRBD2. J gave up 4 bases and V 3 bases, and 4 bases lay outside the gene matches. The CDR3 loop spans 16 amino acids. From germline, CDR1 is LGHNA and CDR2 YNFKEQ. CDR3 residues: CASSQGLAGVVETQYF. CDR3 DNA sequence: TGTGCCAGCAGCCAGGGACTAGCGGGAGTTGTAGAGACCCAGTACTTC.

This clone has more than one count but fewer than ten. The chain links TRBV6-6 to TRBJ1-1, with D hard to call. CDR3 size: 12 residues. The germline CDR1 and CDR2 sequences are MNHNY and SVGAGI (reference sequence). V lost 6 bases to trimming and J lost 7 bases, with 12 bases between them. The CDR3 protein is CASSPTGVEAFF. Written as DNA, the CDR3 is TGTGCCAGCAGCCCGACGGGAGTTGAAGCTTTCTTT.

The genes are TRBV5-5 and TRBJ2-2; weak D call: TRBD2 (6 bases). The V gene lost 2 bases and the J gene lost 4 bases, with 12 bases spanning the gap. Germline CDR1 and CDR2: SGHKS and YYEKEE (reference sequence). This CDR3 comprises 15 residues. The CDR3 protein is CASSFGQGGTGELFF. The DNA for the CDR3 is TGTGCCAGCAGCTTTGGTCAGGGAGGCACCGGGGAGCTGTTTTTT.

This chain connects TRBV4-2 to TRBJ2-7; possibly TRBD2 for D (6 bases). The CDR3 loop spans 13 amino acids. V shed 4 bases and J shed 7 bases, with 14 bases lying between them. Germline loops: CDR1 LGHNA, CDR2 YNFKEQ. The CDR3 nucleotides are TGTGCCAGCAGCCGACGGGACTGGGAGGAGCAGTACTTC. Encoded protein: CASSRRDWEEQYF.

The V call is TRBV5-1, the J call TRBJ1-2; 7 bases are shared with TRBD1. This CDR3 is built from 13 residues. J gave up 7 bases and V 4 bases, and 7 bases lay outside the gene matches. Germline V gene lookup returns CDR1 SGHRS and CDR2 YFSETQ. This CDR3 is CASSVEGASGYTF. The CDR3 bases are TGCGCCAGCAGCGTGGAGGGGGCGAGTGGCTACACCTTC.

The chain uses TRBV27 and TRBJ2-3; 8 bases line up with TRBD2. After removal of 5 bases from V and 1 base from J, the junction contained 8 bases not matched to a gene. Germline loops: CDR1 MNHEY, CDR2 SMNVEV (reference sequence). This CDR3 region has 16 residues. CDR3 coding DNA: TGTGCCAGCAGTCGCTCGGGACTAGGGGGCACAGATACGCAGTATTTT. This translates into CASSRSGLGGTDTQYF.

The gene calls are TRBV27 and TRBJ1-4, with 9 bases fitting TRBD1. The CDR3 totals 16 residues. V shed 2 bases, J shed 10 bases, and the junction held 11 bases outside the gene matches. The germline V gene encodes CDR1 MNHEY and CDR2 SMNVEV (reference sequence). The CDR3 DNA sequence: TGTGCCAGCAGTTTAGGGGACAGGGATCCGCGTGGAAAACTGTTTTTT. Translation gives CASSLGDRDPRGKLFF. The full variable domain, its missing parts supplied by reference TRBV27 and TRBJ1-4, is EAQVTQNPRYLITVTGKKLTVTCSQNMNHEYMSWYRQDPGLGLRQIYYSMNVEVTDKGDVPEGYKVSRKEKRNFPLILESPSPNQTSLYFCASSLGDRDPRGKLFFGSGTQLSVL.

The chain joins TRBV5-1 to TRBJ1-6; no clear D. V gave up 4 bases and J gave up 0 bases, with 11 bases separating them. CDR3 length: 16 amino acids. Germline CDR1 is SGHRS and CDR2 is YFSETQ. The chain's CDR3 is CASSVDSSSYNSPLHF. The CDR3 nucleotides are TGCGCCAGCAGCGTGGACTCGAGCTCCTATAATTCACCCCTCCACTTT.